This TCR beta chain was observed in a study of shared clonotypes between healthy human individuals. General study points: Approximately 5.4% of naive CD4 clonotypes were common to a handful of donors.

Note on this clone: Antigen specificity is unknown.

At a deep level, the assay was run. Assay used: immunoSEQ multiplex PCR; TCRdb lists only in-frame clones, some missing. The sample consists of 2 million to 2.5 million clones, 95% of them appearing once. Germline CDR1 is ENHRY and CDR2 is SYGVKD. V lost 10 bases to trimming and J lost 5 bases; unmatched junction nucleotides: 5. This CDR3 is 14 amino acids long. Sequenced: naive CD4+ T cells sorted from blood. The subset was: CD45RA+ positively selected. This receptor was identified in a man younger than 35 in good health. This chain uses TRBV10-3 with TRBJ2-2; 12 positions match TRBD2. CDR3 nucleotides: TGTGCCACCAGGACTAGCGGGGCTACCGGGGAGCTGTTTTTT. Translation: CATRTSGATGELFF.